This entry lists 31 T cell receptor beta chains sequenced from one sample in a study of blood T cell repertoires in COVID-19. TCRdb keeps only in-frame clones here, not all; method: immunoSEQ multiplex PCR. The sample has around 80,000 clones, around 81% seen once. Sequenced: peripheral blood. These receptors were obtained from a human donor in a cohort sampled during active COVID-19.

The chain is built from TRBV7-9 and TRBJ1-6, with D possibly being TRBD1 (5 bases). Germline CDR1 SEHNR, CDR2 FQNEAQ (reference sequence). V lost 3 bases and J 12 bases, leaving 9 bases between the germline ends. This CDR3 has 12 amino acids. The CDR3 protein is CASSLGGVPLHF. The CDR3 DNA is TGTGCCAGCAGCTTGGGGGGGGTACCCCTCCACTTT. Together with reference TRBV7-9 and TRBJ1-6, the CDR3 gives the full variable domain: DTGVSQNPRHKITKRGQNVTFRCDPISEHNRLYWYRQTLGQGPEFLTYFQNEAQLEKSRLLSDRFSAERPKGSFSTLEIQRTEQGDSAMYLCASSLGGVPLHFGNGTRLTVT.

The chain employs TRBV3-1 (or the pseudogene TRBV3-2) and TRBJ2-1, with 8 bases identical to TRBD1. CDR3 length equals 16 residues. Germline V gene sequence: CDR1 LGHDT, CDR2 YNNKEL (reference sequence). J gave up 6 bases and V 3 bases, and 10 bases lay outside the gene matches. The CDR3 sequence: CASSHSDRGRGNEQFF. The CDR3 DNA is TGTGCCAGCAGCCATTCCGACAGGGGACGCGGCAATGAGCAGTTCTTC.

The chain uses TRBV5-1 and TRBJ2-5; 8 nucleotides line up with TRBD1. The CDR3 runs to 15 residues. The V and J ends lost 0 bases and 2 bases, in that order; junction bases with no gene match: 3. CDR1 and CDR2 (germline): SGHRS, YFSETQ. DNA for the CDR3: TGCGCCAGCAGCTTGGGGGACAGGAAACAAGAGACCCAGTACTTC. Translating it yields CASSLGDRKQETQYF.

V is TRBV6-5 and J is TRBJ2-2; 8 bases are shared with TRBD1. Germline lookup yields CDR1 MNHEY and CDR2 SVGAGI. The J segment lost 6 bases and the V segment lost 4 bases, leaving 7 bases of the junction unmatched. The CDR3 contains 15 residues. DNA of the CDR3: TGTGCCAGCAGTTCCTTGACAGGGGCCGCCGGGGAGCTGTTTTTT. Translated, it gives CASSSLTGAAGELFF.

CDR3 nucleotides: TGTGCCAGCTCCGACAGAAAGAGCTCCTACGAGCAGTACTTC. Encoded protein: CASSDRKSSYEQYF. The chain combines TRBV18 with TRBJ2-7; weak D call: TRBD1 (5 bases). This CDR3 comprises 14 residues. CDR1 and CDR2 (germline): KGHSH, LQKENI. Trimming shortened V by 6 bases and J by 0 bases, and 12 bases separated the two germline ends.

The genes are TRBV7-8 and TRBJ2-3; D is perhaps TRBD2 (5 bases). Looked up from germline, CDR1 is SGHVS and CDR2 is FQNEAQ. V lost 4 bases and J lost 2, with 13 bases in between. The CDR3 is 15 amino acids. The CDR3 reads CASSYRSGTTDTQYF. CDR3 sequence (DNA): TGTGCCAGCAGCTATCGGAGCGGAACCACAGATACGCAGTATTTT.

J is TRBJ2-7 and V is TRBV9, with D perhaps matching TRBD2 (6 bases). This CDR3 is 15 amino acids long. The V gene lost 0 bases and the J gene lost 2 bases, with 12 bases spanning the gap. Germline V CDR1 and CDR2: SGDLS, YYNGEE. CDR3 DNA sequence: TGTGCCAGCAGCGTAGGGCAGGGAGGTACCTACGAGCAGTACTTC. It codes for CASSVGQGGTYEQYF.

The V call is TRBV5-5, the J call TRBJ1-2; 7 bases are a match to TRBD1. CDR1 SGHKS and CDR2 YYEKEE come from the germline V gene (reference sequence). The CDR3 has 16 amino acids. Trimming took 4 bases from V and 4 from J; bases not matched to a gene: 13. CDR3 loop: CASSRYTGESPYGYTF. In DNA, the CDR3 is TGTGCCAGCAGCCGGTACACAGGGGAGAGCCCCTATGGCTACACCTTC.

The chain couples TRBV4-1 to TRBJ2-6, with 7 bases aligning to TRBD1. CDR3 length equals 17 residues. After removal of 6 bases from V and 3 bases from J, the junction contained 11 bases not matched to a gene. Germline V lookup: CDR1 MGHRA, CDR2 YSYEKL. The CDR3 loop reads CASSTSPTGVGANVLTF. In DNA form, the CDR3 reads TGCGCCAGCAGTACATCTCCAACAGGGGTTGGGGCCAACGTCCTGACTTTC.

This chain links TRBV5-6 with TRBJ2-3, with D tentatively TRBD2 (5 bases). Germline CDR1 is SGHDT and CDR2 is YYEEEE. V was shortened by 4 bases and J by 2 bases, with 11 bases between the two germline ends. The CDR3 covers 14 residues. For the CDR3, the DNA is TGTGCCAGCAGCCCAGAACTAGTCACAGATACGCAGTATTTT. Its translation: CASSPELVTDTQYF. The full variable domain, with the rest looked up from reference TRBV5-6 and TRBJ2-3, is DAGVTQSPTHLIKTRGQQVTLRCSPKSGHDTVSWYQQALGQGPQFIFQYYEEEERQRGNFPDRFSGHQFPNYSSELNVNALLLGDSALYLCASSPELVTDTQYFGPGTRLTVL.

This rearrangement joins TRBV7-6 to TRBJ1-6; D not certain. The germline V gene encodes CDR1 SGHVS and CDR2 FNYEAQ. With 5 bases removed from V and 9 bases from J, the gap between germline ends came to 20 bases. The CDR3 is made up of 16 amino acids. The CDR3 coding sequence is TGTGCCAGCAGCCCCCATTTTCTACCCCGGGGTTCACCCCTCCACTTT. It specifies CASSPHFLPRGSPLHF. Full variable domain (rest looked up from reference TRBV7-6 and TRBJ1-6): GAGVSQSPRYKVTKRGQDVALRCDPISGHVSLYWYRQALGQGPEFLTYFNYEAQQDKSGLPNDRFSAERPEGSISTLTIQRTEQRDSAMYRCASSPHFLPRGSPLHFGNGTRLTVT.

The V and J genes are TRBV6-6 and TRBJ1-5, with D unclear. Per germline, CDR1 MNHNY and CDR2 SVGAGI (reference sequence). Trimming stripped 6 bases from V and 3 bases from J, with 9 bases between. This CDR3 has 13 amino acids. The DNA for the CDR3 is TGTGCCAGCAGATCAGGTTTCAATCAGCCCCAGCATTTT. It is translated as CASRSGFNQPQHF.

This chain connects TRBV5-1 to TRBJ1-1, with D maybe TRBD1 (6 bases). CDR1 is SGHRS and CDR2 is YFSETQ in the germline V gene. The CDR3 sequence is 15 residues long. Trimming cost V 4 bases and J 2 bases, with 15 bases left between them. The CDR3: CASSRGARGNTEAFF. The DNA for the CDR3 is TGCGCCAGCAGCCGGGGGGCGAGGGGCAACACTGAAGCTTTCTTT.

The genes are TRBV7-8 and TRBJ2-1; the D gene is possibly TRBD1 (6 bases). This CDR3 is 13 amino acids long. V lost 1 base, J lost 9 bases, and 10 bases lay in between. Germline loops: CDR1 SGHVS, CDR2 FQNEAQ. CDR3 loop: CASSLGGPFEQFF. Written as DNA, the CDR3 is TGTGCCAGCAGCTTAGGGGGGCCGTTTGAGCAGTTCTTC.

The rearrangement joins TRBV5-6 to TRBJ2-7; D perhaps matches TRBD2 (6 bases). Trimming removed 5 bases at V and 2 bases at J, with 14 bases between. The CDR3 totals 14 residues. Germline CDR1 and CDR2: SGHDT and YYEEEE. CDR3 in amino acids: CASRTGLLPYEQYF. For the CDR3, the DNA is TGTGCCAGCAGGACGGGACTTCTGCCCTACGAGCAGTACTTC.

As to this clone: Germline and junction disagree at one end, which may indicate a read error. The chain couples TRBV23-1 to TRBJ2-7; 7 positions match TRBD1. TRBV23-1 is filed as an ORF, its function uncertain. CDR3 length equals 12 residues. CDR3 protein: CASSRATGVWDF. The DNA of the CDR3 is TGCGCCAGCAGTCGAGCAACAGGGGTGTGGGACTTC.

The V and J genes are TRBV30 and TRBJ2-6; 10 bases align to TRBD1. The V and J ends lost 4 bases and 2 bases, in that order; junction bases with no gene match: 5. CDR1 and CDR2 (germline): GTSNPN, SVGIG (reference sequence). The CDR3 runs to 16 residues. The CDR3 reads CAWKSGTGAGANVLTF. In nucleotides, the CDR3 is TGTGCCTGGAAGTCCGGGACAGGGGCTGGGGCCAACGTCCTGACTTTC.

V gene TRBV5-1 combines with J gene TRBJ2-1; D unresolved. Per the germline V gene, CDR1 is SGHRS and CDR2 is YFSETQ. With 0 bases removed from V and 6 bases from J, the gap between germline ends came to 10 bases. The CDR3 runs to 14 residues. DNA of the CDR3: TGCGCCAGCAGCTTGGCCGAGCTACCCAATGAGCAGTTCTTC. Translated, it gives CASSLAELPNEQFF.

The rearrangement uses TRBV7-2 and TRBJ2-7; 8 bases map to TRBD2. V was clipped by 2 bases and J by 5 bases; unmatched bases: 11. Germline values: CDR1 SGHTA, CDR2 FQGNSA. The CDR3 is 16 residues long. CDR3 sequence (DNA): TGTGCCAGCAGCTTAAGTGGAACTAGCGGCAACCACGAGCAGTACTTC. This codes for CASSLSGTSGNHEQYF.

J is TRBJ2-7 and V is TRBV19; 7 bases are shared with TRBD2. The CDR3 covers 16 residues. Looked up from germline, CDR1 is LNHDA and CDR2 is SQIVND (reference sequence). Losses at the gene ends were 4 bases for V and 3 bases for J; bases not matched to a gene: 12. In DNA form, the CDR3 reads TGTGCCAGTAGTACACCTCGGCGGGGGAACTTCTACGAGCAGTACTTC. Protein sequence: CASSTPRRGNFYEQYF.

This rearrangement joins TRBV6-2 or TRBV6-3 to TRBJ2-3; D is unclear. This CDR3 contains 12 residues. CDR1 MNHEY and CDR2 SVGEGT come from the germline V gene. Trimming left V 6 bases short and J 0 bases short, with 4 bases between. The CDR3: CASSSSTDTQYF. CDR3 DNA: TGTGCCAGCAGCTCTAGCACAGATACGCAGTATTTT.

V is TRBV2 and J is TRBJ2-3; D is possibly TRBD2 (6 bases). CDR3 length equals 14 residues. Between the trimmed V and J ends, which lost 7 bases and 3 bases, there was a span of 14 bases. In germline, CDR1 is SNHLY, CDR2 FYNNEI. This CDR3 reads CASKLDGRTDTQYF. The CDR3 nucleotides read TGTGCCAGCAAGCTGGACGGGAGAACAGATACGCAGTATTTT.

V usage is TRBV5-5 and J usage is TRBJ2-7; D not certain. The CDR3 is made up of 14 amino acids. The germline gives CDR1 SGHKS, CDR2 YYEKEE (reference sequence). Trimming shortened V by 4 bases and J by 1 base, and 12 bases separated the two germline ends. The CDR3 sequence is CASSPPGGSYEQYF. The CDR3, as DNA: TGTGCCAGCAGCCCCCCCGGCGGTTCCTACGAGCAGTACTTC. The variable domain in full, completed from reference TRBV5-5 and TRBJ2-7, reads DAGVTQSPTHLIKTRGQQVTLRCSPISGHKSVSWYQQVLGQGPQFIFQYYEKEERGRGNFPDRFSARQFPNYSSELNVNALLLGDSALYLCASSPPGGSYEQYFGPGTRLTVT.

The chain uses TRBV9 and TRBJ2-3; perhaps TRBD1 as D (5 bases). V lost 0 bases and J lost 5, with 7 bases in between. CDR3 size: 13 residues. Germline CDR1 reads SGDLS; CDR2 reads YYNGEE. CDR3 region: CASSVDRGDTQYF. The CDR3 DNA follows: TGTGCCAGCAGCGTAGATAGGGGAGATACGCAGTATTTT.

This rearrangement joins TRBV11-2 to TRBJ1-1; the match to TRBD1 covers 7 bases. Losses at the gene ends were 1 base for V and 7 bases for J; bases not matched to a gene: 6. CDR3 length: 14 residues. CDR1 is SGHAT, CDR2 FQNNGV, per germline. CDR3 loop: CASSLGRQGYEAFF. The CDR3 DNA sequence: TGTGCCAGCAGCTTAGGGAGACAGGGCTATGAAGCTTTCTTT. The full variable domain, completed using reference TRBV11-2 and TRBJ1-1, is EAGVAQSPRYKIIEKRQSVAFWCNPISGHATLYWYQQILGQGPKLLIQFQNNGVVDDSQLPKDRFSAERLKGVDSTLKIQPAKLEDSAVYLCASSLGRQGYEAFFGQGTRLTVV.

The chain employs TRBV7-3 and TRBJ1-4; D not certain. V gave up 4 bases and J gave up 0 bases, with 18 bases separating them. The CDR3 consists of 18 residues. Germline CDR1 and CDR2: SGHTA and FQGTGA. The CDR3 bases are TGTGCCAGCAGCTGGCACCTGGACGGAGGACCAACTAATGAAAAACTGTTTTTT. It yields the protein CASSWHLDGGPTNEKLFF.

This chain joins TRBV10-3 and TRBJ2-3; TRBD2 aligns across 9 bases. Germline assignment: CDR1 ENHRY and CDR2 SYGVKD. J lost 4 bases, V lost 4 bases, and 6 bases had no gene match. The CDR3 length is 15 residues. The CDR3 region is CAISGISGSADTQYF. The CDR3 DNA is TGTGCCATCAGTGGTATTAGCGGGAGCGCAGATACGCAGTATTTT.

The table lists this clone with a count of one. The chain recombines TRBV10-3 with TRBJ2-5; a possible D gene is TRBD1 (5 bases). Trimming pared 3 bases from V and 0 bases from J, leaving 8 bases between. Germline V CDR1 and CDR2: ENHRY, SYGVKD. The length of the CDR3 is 14 residues. CDR3 DNA sequence: TGTGCCATCAGTGATAACAGGTACCAAGAGACCCAGTACTTC. Protein: CAISDNRYQETQYF.

The chain joins TRBV30 to TRBJ1-5, with D maybe TRBD1 (6 bases). Germline CDR1 reads GTSNPN; CDR2 reads SVGIG (reference sequence). V was clipped by 5 bases and J by 5 bases, with 13 bases between them. There are 13 residues in the CDR3. The CDR3 DNA follows: TGTGCCTGGGCGGGCAGGGGCTATCAGCCCCAGCATTTT. The encoded protein is CAWAGRGYQPQHF.

This clone has only a few counts. V gene TRBV5-4 combines with J gene TRBJ2-2; the D is unclear. CDR1 and CDR2 (germline): SGHNT, YYREEE (reference sequence). Trimming removed 2 bases at V and 4 bases at J, with 9 bases between. This CDR3 has 14 amino acids. The CDR3: CASSLRTGTGELFF. Written as DNA, the CDR3 is TGTGCCAGCAGCTTACGTACTGGCACCGGGGAGCTGTTTTTT.

The chain employs TRBV5-1 and TRBJ2-1; D perhaps matches TRBD1 (5 bases). CDR1 and CDR2 (germline): SGHRS, YFSETQ. Trimming removed 0 bases at V and 6 bases at J, with 7 bases between. The length of the CDR3 is 13 residues. The CDR3 bases are TGCGCCAGCAGCTTGGAAGGGGTCAATGAGCAGTTCTTC. Residues: CASSLEGVNEQFF.